The rows below give T cell receptor beta chains drawn from one sample of a study of identical twins. TCRdb redid the calling of the 5' RACE reads with MiXCR, one entry per CDR3 protein. The sample lists 700,000 or so distinct CDR3 sequences; around 8.3% were seen once. These same data were also listed under a study on yellow fever vaccine responses in identical twins.

Specimen: PBMCs. The origin of the receptors is a woman between 18 and 29 years old in good health. The CDR3 runs from the conserved cysteine through the conserved F or W. D genes are given only for firm matches. Clone size, where shown, is once, few, many, or a class for clones that have expanded.

CDR3 protein	CDR3 DNA	D gene	J gene	clone size	V gene
CATGTGVSPLHF	TGTGCCACCGGGACAGGGGTTTCACCCCTCCACTTT	TRBD1	TRBJ1-6	many	TRBV2
CASSFFVLAGVWNEQFF	TGTGCCAGCAGCTTTTTCGTACTAGCGGGAGTTTGGAATGAGCAGTTCTTC	TRBD2	TRBJ2-1	few	TRBV7-9
CASSLRDRHNEKLFF	TGTGCCAGCAGCTTACGGGACAGGCATAATGAAAAACTGTTTTTT	TRBD1	TRBJ1-4	once	TRBV7-9
CASSQVWEGTEQFF	TGCGCCAGCAGCCAAGTGTGGGAGGGGACTGAGCAGTTCTTC	TRBD2	TRBJ2-1	-	TRBV4-3
CASSEWQGGSGANVLTF	TGTGCCAGCAGTGAATGGCAGGGTGGTTCTGGGGCCAACGTCCTGACTTTC	-	TRBJ2-6	-	TRBV6-1
CASSTGLAGNNEQFF	TGTGCCAGCAGCACGGGACTAGCGGGAAACAATGAGCAGTTCTTC	TRBD2	TRBJ2-1	many	TRBV4-2
CASSASVFSPQFF	TGTGCCAGCAGTGCCTCTGTTTTCAGTCCACAGTTCTTC	-	TRBJ2-1	-	TRBV6-1
CASSSGTSGRVTGELFF	TGTGCCAGCAGCTCCGGGACTAGCGGGAGAGTCACCGGGGAGCTGTTTTTT	TRBD2	TRBJ2-2	once	TRBV7-6
CASSQEGARGEQFF	TGTGCCAGCAGCCAAGAAGGAGCCCGGGGGGAGCAGTTCTTC	-	TRBJ2-1	many	TRBV3-1
CASSQQGANTGELFF	TGTGCCAGCAGCCAACAGGGGGCGAACACCGGGGAGCTGTTTTTT	TRBD1	TRBJ2-2	-	TRBV3-1
CATLTQGGNQPQHF	TGTGCCACCCTCACCCAGGGAGGCAATCAGCCCCAGCATTTT	-	TRBJ1-5	few	TRBV28
CASSPNPGLATDTQYF	TGTGCCAGCAGTCCAAACCCGGGACTAGCCACAGATACGCAGTATTTT	TRBD2	TRBJ2-3	-	TRBV6-1
CASSQGGPTYEQYF	TGTGCCAGCAGCCAAGGGGGTCCAACCTACGAGCAGTACTTC	-	TRBJ2-7	-	TRBV3-1
CASSPRTGISPLHF	TGTGCCAGCAGCCCCCGGACAGGGATTTCACCCCTCCACTTT	TRBD1	TRBJ1-6	many	TRBV9
CASSRDRVLSEQFF	TGTGCCAGCAGCCGGGACAGGGTTCTCAGTGAGCAGTTCTTC	TRBD1	TRBJ2-1	many	TRBV7-3
CAGSLTIGHNEQFF	TGTGCCGGCAGCCTAACGATAGGGCACAATGAGCAGTTCTTC	-	TRBJ2-1	-	TRBV7-3
CASSLSGTGTINQPQHF	TGTGCCAGCAGTCTCTCGGGGACAGGGACCATCAATCAGCCCCAGCATTTT	TRBD1	TRBJ1-5	-	TRBV7-3
CASSQDGPLSGTGHFEQFF	TGCGCCAGCAGCCAAGATGGCCCCCTTTCCGGGACAGGGCATTTTGAGCAGTTCTTC	TRBD1	TRBJ2-1	many	TRBV4-3
CSVESGSSGANVLTF	TGCAGCGTTGAATCGGGGTCCTCTGGGGCCAACGTCCTGACTTTC	-	TRBJ2-6	few	TRBV29-1
CSAGGLAVSYEQYF	TGCAGTGCTGGCGGGCTAGCAGTCTCCTACGAGCAGTACTTC	-	TRBJ2-7	-	TRBV20-1
CSVEGVGATGELFF	TGCAGCGTTGAAGGGGTGGGGGCCACCGGGGAGCTGTTTTTT	-	TRBJ2-2	few	TRBV29-1
CASSLAGDTDTQYF	TGTGCCAGCAGCTTAGCCGGGGACACAGATACGCAGTATTTT	-	TRBJ2-3	many	TRBV7-2